A selection of T cell receptor beta chains follows, all from one sample in a study of cytomegalovirus exposure and HLA in healthy donors. Sequenced by immunoSEQ multiplex PCR; TCRdb stores in-frame clones only, minus some. Among 210,000 or so clones listed, about three quarters were seen once. The sample was PBMCs. The source of these receptors is a young man in good health and CMV-seronegative. Each CDR3 is given with its conserved first and last residue. Each record gives: J gene, V gene, clone size, D gene, CDR3 DNA, CDR3 protein. A D gene is named only where the DNA matches it firmly. Some rows have no size entry. The others give once, few or many, or a class for an expanded clone.

>TRBJ2-5|TRBV7-6|-|TRBD1
TGTGCCAGCAGCTTCATTGAAAATTGGGACAGGGGGCAAGAGACCCAGTACTTC
CASSFIENWDRGQETQYF
>TRBJ2-7|TRBV6-6|-|TRBD1
TGTGCCAGCAGCCCGACAGGGGGGGCATCCTACGAGCAGTACTTC
CASSPTGGASYEQYF
>TRBJ1-1|TRBV6-6|-|-
TGTGCCAGCAGTTACTCCTCAGACACTGAAGCTTTCTTT
CASSYSSDTEAFF
>TRBJ1-2|TRBV6-1|-|TRBD1
TGTGCCGGGCAACGTACCGGGACAGGGGAGCATGGCTACACCTTC
CAGQRTGTGEHGYTF
>TRBJ2-5|TRBV7-7|-|-
TGTGCTAGCAGCTCCGGAGGGGAGGAGACCCAGTACTTC
CASSSGGEETQYF
>TRBJ1-2|TRBV7-3|-|-
TGTGCCAGCAGCTTAAACGGAGACTATGGCTACACCTTC
CASSLNGDYGYTF
>TRBJ1-5|TRBV4-1|-|-
TGCGCCAGCAGCCCGGAGCCCTATCAGCCCCAGCATTTT
CASSPEPYQPQHF
>TRBJ1-4|TRBV10-3|-|-
TGTGCCAGCAGGAGCGAGACCACGGATGAAAAACTGTTTTTT
CASRSETTDEKLFF
>TRBJ2-7|TRBV30|-|TRBD1
TGTGCCTGGAGTGTTCCTGGACAGGGGGATTCCTACGAGCAGTACTTC
CAWSVPGQGDSYEQYF
>TRBJ2-7|TRBV18|-|-
TGTGCCAGCTCACCGCTACTGGACAGATCGGGATACGAGCAGTACTTC
CASSPLLDRSGYEQYF
>TRBJ2-5|TRBV11-2|few|-
TGTGCCAGCAGCTTCGGCAGGGAAGGGGAGACCCAGTACTTC
CASSFGREGETQYF
>TRBJ1-5|TRBV6-5|-|-
TGTGCCAGCAGTTACTCGTACGGGGACAATCAGCCCCAGCATTTT
CASSYSYGDNQPQHF
>TRBJ2-7|TRBV28|-|TRBD2
TGTGCCAGCAGCTGGACTAGCGGGAGCCCGAGCTCCTACGAGCAGTACTTC
CASSWTSGSPSSYEQYF
>TRBJ2-1|TRBV12-5|-|-
TGTGCTAGTGGTTTTTTGGTACAGGGAGTAGGTGTGCAGTTCTTC
CASGFLVQGVGVQFF
>TRBJ2-7|TRBV12-5|-|-
TGTGCTAGTAGCCCTAAGCCGGGAACAGGGCCCGAGCAGTACTTC
CASSPKPGTGPEQYF
>TRBJ2-1|TRBV6-1|-|-
TGTGCCGCCCAGAATGGTTTGTCCCCGAACAATGAGCAGTTCTTC
CAAQNGLSPNNEQFF
>TRBJ2-5|TRBV27|-|-
TGTGCCAGCAGTCCCCGCCGCGGGGTACAAGAGACCCAGTACTTC
CASSPRRGVQETQYF
>TRBJ2-1|TRBV9|once|-
TGTGCCAGCAGCCGGGACAATGAGCAGTTCTTC
CASSRDNEQFF
>TRBJ2-3|TRBV29-1|-|TRBD2
TGCAGCGTTGGGGAACTAACTAGCGGGAGGGCCGCCGGCCTGGGTACGCAGTATTTT
CSVGELTSGRAAGLGTQYF
>TRBJ1-5|TRBV2|-|TRBD1
TGTGCCAGCAGGAAGGGACAGGATAGCAATCAGCCCCAGCATTTT
CASRKGQDSNQPQHF
>TRBJ1-6|TRBV4-3|-|-
TGCGCCAGCAGCCAAGATAGAGGTTTGGTTTCACCCCTCCACTTT
CASSQDRGLVSPLHF
>TRBJ2-1|TRBV7-7|-|-
TGTACTAGCAGCTTGTCAGGGTTCAATGAGCAGTTCTTC
CTSSLSGFNEQFF
>TRBJ2-7|TRBV9|-|TRBD1
TGTGCCAGCAGCCTGGGGGACAGGGGTTACGAGCAGTACTTC
CASSLGDRGYEQYF